Shown below are 8 T cell receptor beta chains from a single sample sequenced in a study of human versus mouse CDR3 diversity and MHC coevolution. Using immunoSEQ multiplex PCR, the repertoire was profiled, and TCRdb retains in-frame clones only, with some absent. The sample yields tens of thousands of clones, 90% to 95% seen once. Sequencing was performed on naive CD4+ T cells from blood. Subset of the sample: CD45RO-negative CD62L-positive naive CD4 T cells. These receptors all stem from a person in their 60s in good health.

The chain joins TRBV5-1 to TRBJ2-1, with D possibly being TRBD2 (5 bases). The germline V and J ends were trimmed by 4 bases and 3 bases, with 17 bases remaining between them. CDR3 length: 16 amino acids. The germline V gene has CDR1 SGHRS and CDR2 YFSETQ. CDR3 nucleotides: TGCGCCAGCAGCCCTCCAGTTGCGGACTTCTACAATGAGCAGTTCTTC. Protein: CASSPPVADFYNEQFF.

The J gene is TRBJ2-3, the V gene TRBV5-4, with 9 bases aligning to TRBD2. Trimming cost V 7 bases and J 0 bases; bases outside gene matches: 15. The CDR3 consists of 18 residues. Germline V gives CDR1 SGHNT, CDR2 YYREEE (reference sequence). In DNA, the CDR3 is TGTGCCAGCGCAGGGGAAGCGGGAGGCGTTTATAGCACAGATACGCAGTATTTT. Translating gives CASAGEAGGVYSTDTQYF.

The rearrangement links TRBV5-1 to TRBJ2-3; D uncertain. V shed 0 bases and J shed 7 bases, with 15 bases lying between them. This CDR3 contains 15 residues. The germline V gene has CDR1 SGHRS and CDR2 YFSETQ. DNA of the CDR3: TGCGCCAGCAGCTTGGAGTCGAAGGAGCATAATACGCAGTATTTT. Its translation: CASSLESKEHNTQYF.

Of note for this clone: This sample includes further DNA sequences coding for the same CDR3. The chain carries TRBV4-1 and TRBJ2-3, with 12 bases identical to TRBD2. The J segment lost 0 bases and the V segment lost 0 bases, leaving 1 base of the junction unmatched. This CDR3 is 17 amino acids long. CDR1 MGHRA and CDR2 YSYEKL come from the germline V gene. The CDR3 coding sequence is TGCGCCAGCAGCCAAGAGGGGACTAGCGGGAGCACAGATACGCAGTATTTT. Its translation is CASSQEGTSGSTDTQYF.

There are a few counts of this clone. The rearrangement uses TRBV29-1 and TRBJ2-7; 11 bases are shared with TRBD1. The J segment lost 7 bases and the V segment lost 1 base, leaving 9 bases of the junction unmatched. From germline, CDR1 is SQVTM and CDR2 ANQGSEA. The length of the CDR3 is 15 residues. The CDR3 DNA follows: TGCAGCGTTGAAGCCCCCGGACAGGGGGCTGGTGAGCAGTACTTC. It is translated as CSVEAPGQGAGEQYF.

V usage is TRBV6-5 and J usage is TRBJ2-7, with 8 bases fitting TRBD2. Trimming took 2 bases from V and 0 from J; bases not matched to a gene: 6. CDR3 length: 16 residues. The germline V gene encodes CDR1 MNHEY and CDR2 SVGAGI. The CDR3 bases are TGTGCCAGCAGTTACAGGACGGGAGGGAGCTCCTACGAGCAGTACTTC. It is translated as CASSYRTGGSSYEQYF.

The chain has TRBV15 and TRBJ2-5; 12 bases agree with TRBD2. Germline V CDR1 and CDR2: LNHNV, YYDKDF (reference sequence). With 0 bases clipped from V and 4 bases from J, the junction kept 12 bases outside the gene matches. This CDR3 comprises 19 residues. The CDR3 DNA is TGTGCCACCAGCAGAGATGGGAGGCTAGCGGGAGGGATAGGAGAGACCCAGTACTTC. It codes for CATSRDGRLAGGIGETQYF.

V gene TRBV6-5 combines with J gene TRBJ2-1, with 7 bases fitting TRBD2. J lost 7 bases, V lost 0 bases, and 9 bases had no gene match. In germline, CDR1 is MNHEY, CDR2 SVGAGI. The CDR3 is made up of 16 amino acids. The CDR3 nucleotides read TGTGCCAGCAGTTACTCCGGCGGGAGAGGAGGGAATGAGCAGTTCTTC. Protein product: CASSYSGGRGGNEQFF.